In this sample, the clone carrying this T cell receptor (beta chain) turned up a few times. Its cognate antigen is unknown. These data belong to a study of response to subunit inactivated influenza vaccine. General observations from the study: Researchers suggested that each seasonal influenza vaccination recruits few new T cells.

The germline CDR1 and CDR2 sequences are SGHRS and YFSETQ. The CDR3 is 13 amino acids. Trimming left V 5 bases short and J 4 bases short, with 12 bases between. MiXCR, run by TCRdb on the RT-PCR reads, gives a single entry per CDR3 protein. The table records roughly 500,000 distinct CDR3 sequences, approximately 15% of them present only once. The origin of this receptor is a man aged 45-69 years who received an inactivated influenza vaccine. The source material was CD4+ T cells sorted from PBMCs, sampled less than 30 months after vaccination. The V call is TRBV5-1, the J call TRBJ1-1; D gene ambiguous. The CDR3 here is CASSFRAGTEAFF. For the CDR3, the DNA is TGCGCCAGCAGTTTTAGAGCAGGCACTGAAGCTTTCTTT.